This TCR beta chain stems from a study of T cells expressing NK-cell markers. Study-level results: In several donors, dominant clonotypes made up about 25-60.1% of CD3+CD56-NKG2C+ cells.

TCRdb re-called the 5' RACE reads, yielding one record per CDR3 amino acid sequence without DNA. The sample spans about 450,000 distinct CDR3 sequences; the ten largest clones claim 6% to 9.5%. Germline V CDR1 and CDR2: SGHTA, FQGNSA. The CDR3 is made up of 15 amino acids. In regard to this clonotype: Its antigen is unidentified.

The receptor was derived from a woman aged 18 to 69 in good health. J is TRBJ1-1 and V is TRBV7-2. The material sequenced was blood T cells: a sorted CD56 or NKG2C T cell subset, CD4+ or CD8+ T cells, or bulk PBMC T cells (not recorded which). The chain's CDR3 is CASSFSSAGNTEAFF.